This T cell receptor beta chain was sequenced in a study of regulatory T cells in long-lasting Graves disease. Notes on the study in general: Sampling was limited to peripheral blood rather than thyroid tissue. Having few samples may have compromised the accuracy.

The sample holds many counts of this clonotype. Its antigen remains unknown. The time point denotes: newly diagnosed GD, antithyroid drugs for less than 3 months. There was RNA extracted from PBMCs, and the TCR library was made from it. For TCR beta, libraries came from iRepertoire HTBI primers and Arm-PCR of CDR3 regions. TCRdb recomputed calls from the multiplex PCR reads with MiXCR, one row per CDR3 protein. The sample holds about 610,000 distinct CDR3 sequences, about 16% seen once. Looked up from germline, CDR1 is SGHRS and CDR2 is YFSETQ. The V segment lost 4 bases and the J segment 4 bases; nucleotides outside the gene matches: 11. The CDR3 extends over 15 amino acids. The same data also went into a second study, on T cells in Graves' hyperthyroidism and ophthalmopathy. In that study: Orbital computed tomography and thyroid ultrasound, together with serum TRAb and thyroxine and clinical symptoms, were used for diagnoses. The TCR CDR3 first-round RT-PCR relied on the HTBI primer set.

The chain combines TRBV5-1 with TRBJ2-7; 7 bases line up with TRBD1. Here the sequenced sample was peripheral blood mononuclear cells (PBMCs), taken at new diagnosis, from a patient treated with antithyroid drugs. The clonotype comes from a man aged 18 to 30 with Graves disease. CDR3 loop: CASSRKTGVEYEQYF. The CDR3 DNA reads as TGCGCCAGCAGCCGCAAAACAGGGGTGGAATACGAGCAGTACTTC.